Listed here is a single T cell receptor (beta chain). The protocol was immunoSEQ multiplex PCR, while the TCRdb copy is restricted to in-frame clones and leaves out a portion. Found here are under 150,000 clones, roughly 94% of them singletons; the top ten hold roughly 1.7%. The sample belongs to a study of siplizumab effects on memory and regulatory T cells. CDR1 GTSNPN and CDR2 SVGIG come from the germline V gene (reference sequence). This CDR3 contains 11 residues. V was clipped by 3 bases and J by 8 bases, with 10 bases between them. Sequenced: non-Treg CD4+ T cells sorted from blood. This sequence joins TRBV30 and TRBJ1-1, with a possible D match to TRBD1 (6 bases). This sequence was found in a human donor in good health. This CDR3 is CAWSGQKEAFF. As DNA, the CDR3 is TGTGCCTGGAGCGGACAGAAAGAAGCTTTCTTT.